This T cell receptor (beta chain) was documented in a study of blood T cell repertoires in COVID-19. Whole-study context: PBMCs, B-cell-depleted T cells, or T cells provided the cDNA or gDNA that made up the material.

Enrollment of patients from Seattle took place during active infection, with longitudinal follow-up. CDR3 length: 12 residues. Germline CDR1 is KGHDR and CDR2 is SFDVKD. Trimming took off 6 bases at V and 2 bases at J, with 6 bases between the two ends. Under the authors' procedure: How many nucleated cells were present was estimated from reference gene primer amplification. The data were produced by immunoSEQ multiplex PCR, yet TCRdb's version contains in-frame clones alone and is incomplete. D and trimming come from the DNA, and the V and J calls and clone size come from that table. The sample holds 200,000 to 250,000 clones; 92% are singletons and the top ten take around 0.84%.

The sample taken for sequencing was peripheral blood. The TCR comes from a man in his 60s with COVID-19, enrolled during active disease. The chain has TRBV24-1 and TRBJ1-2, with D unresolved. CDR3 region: CATSSGNYGYTF. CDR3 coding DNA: TGTGCCACCAGTTCGGGAAACTATGGCTACACCTTC.